One and the same sample provided the 32 T cell receptor beta chains below, sequenced in a study of identical twins. TCRdb re-called the 5' RACE reads through MiXCR, storing one row per CDR3 protein. Of hundreds of thousands of distinct CDR3 sequences in the sample, roughly 18% were seen once. These sequences were also reported in another study, on T cells expressing NK-cell markers.

Sequencing was performed on PBMCs. The receptors derive from a woman aged 18-35 years in good health.

This chain uses TRBV7-2 with TRBJ2-3, with a weak D call TRBD2 (5 bases). The CDR3 is made up of 16 amino acids. The ends were cut back, 5 bases at V and 2 bases at J, with 17 bases in the middle. CDR1 is SGHTA and CDR2 is FQGNSA in the germline V gene. This CDR3 is CASSPRGRLYTDTQYF. DNA of the CDR3: TGTGCCAGCAGCCCCCGAGGGCGACTATACACAGATACGCAGTATTTT.

The rearrangement joins TRBV3-1 to TRBJ1-2; the D gene is possibly TRBD1 (5 bases). With 0 bases removed from V and 2 bases from J, the gap between germline ends came to 7 bases. This CDR3 comprises 14 residues. CDR1 LGHDT and CDR2 YNNKEL come from the germline V gene (reference sequence). The CDR3 sequence: CASSQEGRNYGYTF. CDR3 nucleotides: TGTGCCAGCAGCCAAGAGGGACGGAACTATGGCTACACCTTC.

This clonotype was counted only a few times. V usage is TRBV9 and J usage is TRBJ2-1; D gene unclear. Germline V lookup: CDR1 SGDLS, CDR2 YYNGEE. The CDR3 consists of 16 residues. The V end was cut by 3 bases, the J end by 1 base, with 14 bases between. CDR3 nucleotides: TGTGCCAGCAGCGGGATATTAGAGGCATCCTACAATGAGCAGTTCTTC. It encodes CASSGILEASYNEQFF.

V is TRBV28 and J is TRBJ2-5; D perhaps matches TRBD2 (5 bases). CDR1 and CDR2 from the germline V gene are MDHEN and SYDVKM. This CDR3 is 14 amino acids long. V was shortened by 3 bases and J by 3 bases, with 11 bases between the two germline ends. The CDR3 coding sequence is TGTGCCAGCAGTTTCCTCTCCGGGGAAGAGACCCAGTACTTC. Protein: CASSFLSGEETQYF. The full variable domain, completed using reference TRBV28 and TRBJ2-5, is DVKVTQSSRYLVKRTGEKVFLECVQDMDHENMFWYRQDPGLGLRLIYFSYDVKMKEKGDIPEGYSVSREKKERFSLILESASTNQTSMYLCASSFLSGEETQYFGPGTRLLVL.

This clonotype was seen at least ten times. The chain is built from TRBV10-3 and TRBJ1-1; 10 nucleotides agree with TRBD1. Germline V gene data show CDR1 as ENHRY and CDR2 as SYGVKD. Trimming cost V 3 bases and J 8 bases; bases outside gene matches: 9. The CDR3 is 15 residues long. The DNA for the CDR3 is TGTGCCATCAGTGACCCCCGGGACAGGGGTAGGGAAGCTTTCTTT. Its translation: CAISDPRDRGREAFF.

The chain is built from TRBV5-1 and TRBJ2-2; D is possibly TRBD1 (6 bases). Between the trimmed V and J ends, which lost 6 bases and 4 bases, there was a span of 13 bases. The CDR3 spans 14 residues. Germline values: CDR1 SGHRS, CDR2 YFSETQ. CDR3 residues: CASMPGAVTGELFF. CDR3 sequence (DNA): TGCGCCAGCATGCCAGGGGCGGTCACCGGGGAGCTGTTTTTT.

V is TRBV5-6 and J is TRBJ1-1; D gene ambiguous. Trimming removed 4 bases from V and 4 bases from J, with 17 bases in between. The CDR3 extends over 15 amino acids. Looked up from germline, CDR1 is SGHDT and CDR2 is YYEEEE. In nucleotides, the CDR3 is TGTGCCAGCAGCACAAGACAAGCGGTGGTCACTGAAGCTTTCTTT. It encodes CASSTRQAVVTEAFF.

This clonotype was seen more than once but under ten times. This rearrangement joins TRBV4-3 to TRBJ2-1; 8 bases map to TRBD2. The CDR3 has 18 amino acids. The junction had 11 bases not matched to a gene; V was cut back by 0 bases and J by 4 bases. Germline values: CDR1 LGHNA, CDR2 YSLEER. The chain's CDR3 is CASSQDPSGSREYNEQFF. For the CDR3, the DNA is TGCGCCAGCAGCCAAGACCCGAGCGGGAGTAGGGAGTACAATGAGCAGTTCTTC.

V is TRBV5-1 and J is TRBJ2-5; no clear D gene. The V and J ends lost 0 bases and 4 bases respectively, with 13 bases between them. The germline CDR1 and CDR2 sequences are SGHRS and YFSETQ. CDR3 length: 15 residues. Here the CDR3 reads CASSLDGLARETQYF. The CDR3 DNA sequence: TGCGCCAGCAGCTTGGACGGGTTAGCAAGAGAGACCCAGTACTTC.

The chain joins TRBV5-1 to TRBJ2-1; 7 bases line up with TRBD1. Looked up from germline, CDR1 is SGHRS and CDR2 is YFSETQ. This CDR3 has 15 residues. V trimming: 2 bases; J trimming: 2 bases; junction bases outside the gene matches: 4. The CDR3 reads CASSFRDSTYNEQFF. CDR3 coding DNA: TGCGCCAGCAGCTTCCGGGACAGCACCTACAATGAGCAGTTCTTC.

V is TRBV6-1 and J is TRBJ2-7; D is tentatively TRBD1 or TRBD2 (7 bases each). V dropped 6 bases and J dropped 5 bases, with 17 bases sitting between them. The CDR3 runs 14 residues. The germline V gene encodes CDR1 MNHNS and CDR2 SASEGT. In DNA form, the CDR3 reads TGTGCCAGCAGCCCCGGACTAGGGGGCGACGAGCAGTACTTC. It is translated as CASSPGLGGDEQYF.

This clonotype showed up just a few times. The rearrangement links TRBV6-1 to TRBJ1-1, with D unresolved. CDR1 is MNHNS, CDR2 SASEGT, per germline. Trimming took 6 bases from V and 3 from J, leaving 17 bases between them. The CDR3 runs to 15 residues. The CDR3 protein is CASSPIDDRYTEAFF. CDR3 nucleotide sequence: TGTGCCAGCAGCCCAATTGACGACCGGTACACTGAAGCTTTCTTT.

The V gene is TRBV9, the J gene TRBJ1-1; TRBD1 is a possible D gene (6 bases). The CDR3 spans 15 residues. Trimming stripped 0 bases from V and 1 base from J, with 10 bases between. Germline V gene lookup returns CDR1 SGDLS and CDR2 YYNGEE. Written as DNA, the CDR3 is TGTGCCAGCAGCGTAGATGGACAGCCGAACACTGAAGCTTTCTTT. This gives the protein CASSVDGQPNTEAFF.

The V call is TRBV3-1, the J call TRBJ1-5; no reliable D call. In germline, CDR1 is LGHDT, CDR2 YNNKEL (reference sequence). This CDR3 has 13 amino acids. Trimming took 6 bases from V and 9 from J, leaving 15 bases between them. The chain's CDR3 is CASSLEGARPQHF. The DNA for the CDR3 is TGTGCCAGCAGTTTAGAAGGCGCGCGGCCCCAGCATTTT.

This clonotype was counted a few times. The V call is TRBV10-3, the J call TRBJ2-7; maybe TRBD1 (5 bases). V lost 4 bases to trimming and J lost 12 bases, with 10 bases between them. This CDR3 has 10 amino acids. Looked up from germline, CDR1 is ENHRY and CDR2 is SYGVKD. The CDR3 reads CAISGQSLYF. The DNA for the CDR3 is TGTGCCATCAGTGGACAGAGCCTGTACTTC.

The V call is TRBV6-1, the J call TRBJ2-3; D is unresolved. The CDR3 sequence is 14 residues long. Trimming pared 5 bases from V and 0 bases from J, leaving 9 bases between. The germline CDR1 and CDR2 sequences are MNHNS and SASEGT. This chain's CDR3 is CASSTLASTDTQYF. Here the CDR3 DNA reads TGTGCCAGCAGTACACTTGCCAGCACAGATACGCAGTATTTT.

This clonotype appeared many times. The chain has TRBV12-3 or TRBV12-4 and TRBJ1-1; maybe TRBD1 (5 bases). Between the trimmed V and J ends, which lost 5 bases and 4 bases, there was a span of 14 bases. The CDR3 runs to 14 residues. DNA of the CDR3: TGTGCCAGCAGTCGGGGATACGGGGGCACTGAAGCTTTCTTT. Amino acid sequence: CASSRGYGGTEAFF.

This chain connects TRBV3-1 to TRBJ2-7, with D possibly being TRBD1 (7 bases). V was cut by 1 base and J by 4 bases, with 14 bases left in between. Germline V gene data show CDR1 as LGHDT and CDR2 as YNNKEL (reference sequence). CDR3 length: 15 residues. The CDR3 sequence: CASSQVRQGGYEQYF. CDR3 DNA: TGTGCCAGCAGCCAAGTCAGGCAGGGGGGTTACGAGCAGTACTTC.

V and J are TRBV5-1 and TRBJ2-7; D not resolved. V was trimmed by 5 bases and J by 0 bases, leaving 12 bases between them. The CDR3 extends over 14 amino acids. Germline-derived CDR1 and CDR2 are SGHRS and YFSETQ. This CDR3 reads CASRWTASSYEQYF. The CDR3, as DNA: TGCGCCAGCAGGTGGACGGCTAGCTCCTACGAGCAGTACTTC.

The CDR3 spells CASSIGLRTEAFF. The CDR3 DNA is TGTGCCAGTAGTATTGGGCTTCGAACTGAAGCTTTCTTT. J is TRBJ1-1 and V is TRBV19; D remains unclear. In germline, CDR1 is LNHDA, CDR2 SQIVND (reference sequence). This CDR3 is 13 amino acids long. Trimming cost V 3 bases and J 5 bases, with 10 bases left between them.

This clonotype turned up a few times. The chain has TRBV12-3 or TRBV12-4 and TRBJ2-1, with 11 bases that match TRBD2. The trim removed 6 bases at V and 6 bases at J, leaving 7 bases unmatched. The CDR3 is 15 residues long. The CDR3, as DNA: TGTGCCAGCAGCCCTAGCGGGAGGCCCCGCAATGAGCAGTTCTTC. It translates to CASSPSGRPRNEQFF.

The chain joins TRBV12-3 or TRBV12-4 to TRBJ2-3; 9 nucleotides agree with TRBD2. The CDR3 has 17 residues. V trimming: 5 bases; J trimming: 4 bases; junction bases outside the gene matches: 13. CDR3 amino acids: CASSPVAGVFGADTQYF. The CDR3 DNA reads TGTGCCAGCAGTCCCGTAGCGGGGGTGTTTGGCGCAGATACGCAGTATTTT.

This clonotype was picked up a small number of times. The rearrangement joins TRBV7-9 to TRBJ2-7; no firm D call. The CDR3 is made up of 13 amino acids. Trimming stripped 6 bases from V and 4 bases from J, with 13 bases between. CDR1 and CDR2 (germline): SEHNR, FQNEAQ (reference sequence). The CDR3 is CASSSPRAYEQYF. In nucleotides, the CDR3 is TGTGCCAGCAGTTCGCCTAGGGCATACGAGCAGTACTTC. Full variable domain (remainder filled in from reference TRBV7-9 and TRBJ2-7): DTGVSQNPRHKITKRGQNVTFRCDPISEHNRLYWYRQTLGQGPEFLTYFQNEAQLEKSRLLSDRFSAERPKGSFSTLEIQRTEQGDSAMYLCASSSPRAYEQYFGPGTRLTVT.

This clonotype was recorded a few times. The chain recombines TRBV18 with TRBJ1-6; unclear D gene. CDR1 is KGHSH and CDR2 is LQKENI in the germline V gene. There are 15 residues in the CDR3. The ends were cut back, 0 bases at V and 8 bases at J, with 11 bases in the middle. CDR3 sequence (DNA): TGTGCCAGCTCACCACCGGGCAGTACTTATTCACCCCTCCACTTT. The encoded protein is CASSPPGSTYSPLHF.

This clonotype was seen only a few times. This chain links TRBV29-1 with TRBJ1-2; possible D gene TRBD1, 6 bases. The V end was cut by 3 bases, the J end by 0 bases, with 14 bases between. Germline V gives CDR1 SQVTM, CDR2 ANQGSEA. The CDR3 is 15 residues long. The CDR3 sequence is CSVEGQPKSNYGYTF. In DNA form, the CDR3 reads TGCAGCGTTGAGGGACAACCGAAATCTAACTATGGCTACACCTTC.

This clonotype was seen more than once but under ten times. J is TRBJ2-2 and V is TRBV15; D is uncertain. CDR3 length equals 15 residues. Between the trimmed V and J ends, which lost 1 base and 4 bases, there was a span of 10 bases. Germline V gives CDR1 LNHNV, CDR2 YYDKDF (reference sequence). CDR3 residues: CATSRGIVGTGELFF. In DNA, the CDR3 is TGTGCCACCAGCAGAGGAATTGTGGGCACCGGGGAGCTGTTTTTT.

The chain employs TRBV20-1 and TRBJ2-6; tentative D call: TRBD2 (6 bases). The V gene lost 0 bases and the J gene lost 0 bases, with 6 bases spanning the gap. CDR3 length equals 15 residues. Germline V CDR1 and CDR2: DFQATT, SNEGSKA (reference sequence). CDR3 sequence reads: CSARDGGSGANVLTF. In nucleotides, the CDR3 is TGCAGTGCTAGAGACGGGGGCTCTGGGGCCAACGTCCTGACTTTC.

Points on this clonotype: Its ends do not fully match the called genes, so a read error is possible. V is TRBV14 and J is TRBJ2-1; D gene ambiguous. The CDR3 extends over 14 amino acids. Germline V gene lookup returns CDR1 SGHDN and CDR2 FVKESK. The CDR3 nucleotides read TGTGCCAGCAGCCTCGGCCCTACCTACGATGAGCAGTTCTTC. Amino acid sequence: CASSLGPTYDEQFF.

This clonotype came up a few times. The rearrangement uses TRBV12-3 or TRBV12-4 and TRBJ1-2; 7 positions agree with TRBD1. J was trimmed by 0 bases and V by 9 bases; bases with no gene match: 7. This CDR3 comprises 14 residues. The CDR3 protein is CASTGTATNYGYTF. CDR3 nucleotides: TGTGCCAGTACCGGGACAGCTACTAACTATGGCTACACCTTC.

There are a few counts of this clonotype. J is TRBJ2-1 and V is TRBV12-3 or TRBV12-4, with 8 bases fitting TRBD1. V trimming: 6 bases; J trimming: 9 bases; junction bases outside the gene matches: 13. This CDR3 spans 15 amino acids. DNA of the CDR3: TGTGCCAGCAGAGAATCCCAGGGGGCCCCCGGTGAGCAGTTCTTC. Translated, it gives CASRESQGAPGEQFF.

The chain joins TRBV3-1 to TRBJ2-4; possible D gene TRBD2, 5 bases. Trimming cost V 1 base and J 9 bases, with 13 bases left between them. The CDR3 length is 14 residues. Germline CDR1 is LGHDT and CDR2 is YNNKEL (reference sequence). The CDR3 region has the DNA TGTGCCAGCAGCCAAGGCCAATGGGGAGCCATTCAGTACTTC. Translating gives CASSQGQWGAIQYF.

The chain couples TRBV5-1 to TRBJ2-1, with TRBD2 matching 11 bases. The CDR3 has 15 residues. V trimming: 4 bases; J trimming: 6 bases; junction bases outside the gene matches: 6. Germline CDR1 SGHRS, CDR2 YFSETQ. The CDR3 DNA reads TGCGCCAGCAGCAGTAGCGGGGGGGCTGTCAATGAGCAGTTCTTC. As protein: CASSSSGGAVNEQFF.